The 2 T cell receptor beta chains given below trace back to one sample, sequenced in a study of T cells in Graves' hyperthyroidism and ophthalmopathy. RNA transcripts provided the source from which TCR beta CDR3 regions were amplified. Using the HTBI primer set, a first-round RT-PCR was run on the TCR CDR3. TCRdb reprocessed the multiplex PCR reads with MiXCR, giving one entry per CDR3 protein. In the table there are around 300,000 distinct CDR3 sequences, 22% of which are singletons. Sequenced input: blood. The receptors were gathered from a man aged 25-45 years with Graves' ophthalmopathy.

This clonotype was found many times. This chain links TRBV6-5 with TRBJ2-1; TRBD1 or TRBD2 may be the D gene (5 bases each). Germline V gene data show CDR1 as MNHEY and CDR2 as SVGAGI. The CDR3 spans 17 residues. Trimming removed 0 bases from V and 7 bases from J, with 19 bases in between. This CDR3 reads CASSYSMGVYMANEQFF. CDR3 nucleotide sequence: TGTGCCAGCAGTTACTCGATGGGGGTTTATATGGCTAATGAGCAGTTCTTC.

Ten or more counts support this clonotype. The V and J genes are TRBV5-1 and TRBJ2-1; unclear D gene. CDR1 and CDR2 from the germline V gene are SGHRS and YFSETQ. The CDR3 covers 12 residues. With 4 bases removed from V and 10 bases from J, the gap between germline ends came to 12 bases. CDR3 sequence: CASSVQRTEQFF. CDR3 in DNA: TGCGCCAGCAGCGTACAAAGGACGGAGCAGTTCTTC.